The text below deals with one T cell receptor beta chain. In the authors' workflow: How many nucleated cells were present was estimated from reference gene primer amplification. Here immunoSEQ multiplex PCR was the method, and the copy in TCRdb shows in-frame clones only, minus some. V, J and clone size reflect that table, while D and trimming were determined from the DNA. The data contain around 290,000 clones, around 86% of them seen just once; the ten biggest clones take up 1.7%. This entry comes from a study of blood T cell repertoires in COVID-19. Across the whole study: PBMCs, B-cell-depleted T cells, or T cells were the source of the cDNA or gDNA that made up the material.

V gave up 0 bases and J gave up 6 bases, with 7 bases separating them. The CDR3 spans 13 residues. CDR1 and CDR2 (germline): SGDLS, YYNGEE. The sequenced sample consisted of PBMCs or T cells enriched from blood (not recorded which). The clonotype originates from a woman aged 40-49 years who had recovered from COVID-19. V usage is TRBV9 and J usage is TRBJ1-5; D uncertain. The CDR3 nucleotides are TGTGCCAGCAGCGTAGGGGAGGGTCAGCCCCAGCATTTT. This translates into CASSVGEGQPQHF.